This T cell receptor beta chain was identified in a study of blood T cell repertoires in COVID-19. The CDR3 covers 17 residues. V was clipped by 0 bases and J by 2 bases; unmatched bases: 5. CDR1 GTSNPN and CDR2 SVGIG come from the germline V gene (reference sequence). Sequenced by immunoSEQ multiplex PCR; TCRdb stores in-frame clones only, minus some. The table has tens of thousands of clones, roughly 88% seen once. This clone was recorded once. This rearrangement joins TRBV30 to TRBJ2-2; 11 bases match TRBD2. Sequencing input: peripheral blood. The origin of this receptor is a human donor in a cohort sampled during active COVID-19. The CDR3 DNA is TGTGCCTGGAGTGTCGCTAGCGGGAGGCCAAACACCGGGGAGCTGTTTTTT. Translation: CAWSVASGRPNTGELFF.